This T cell receptor (beta chain) was sequenced for a study of T cells in Graves' hyperthyroidism and ophthalmopathy. This clonotype was observed at least ten times. Antigen: not known. Overall study results and limits: The model identified upcoming ophthalmopathy a median about six months ahead of onset. A 13 V-J model separated ophthalmopathy from stable hyperthyroidism. Among thyroid clonotypes expanded above 0.001, most also appeared in blood.

Researchers defined stable Graves' hyperthyroidism as no ophthalmopathy progression within 18 months. CDR3 size: 15 residues. CDR1 and CDR2 from the germline V gene are WSHSY and SAAADI. Losses at the gene ends were 4 bases for V and 4 bases for J; bases not matched to a gene: 9. Authors of the study amplified TCR beta CDR3 regions from RNA transcripts. During a first-round RT-PCR of the TCR CDR3, the HTBI primer set was used. TCRdb recomputed calls from the multiplex PCR reads with MiXCR, one row per CDR3 protein. Here the sample spans some 720,000 distinct CDR3 sequences, approximately 16% being singletons.

The TCR comes from a man aged 18 to 30 with Graves' hyperthyroidism. The chain joins TRBV10-2 to TRBJ1-1, with 7 bases fitting TRBD1. Material: blood. CDR3 sequence: CASSGTGTAFTEAFF. The CDR3 nucleotides are TGCGCCAGCAGTGGCACCGGGACAGCTTTCACTGAAGCTTTCTTT.